The 4 T cell receptor beta chains below were found in one sample sequenced in a study of somatic mutations in cytotoxic T cells in rheumatoid arthritis (dated by TCRdb to the late 2010s). Libraries were made using the immunoSEQ multiplex PCR assay. Not all clones reach the TCRdb copy of this immuneACCESS table, which keeps in-frame sequences only. Checked studies attribute under half of the gap to unresolved V genes and leave the rest unexplained. This sample comprises under 30,000 clones, approximately 73% of them detected only once. Roughly a tenth of the sample goes to the ten largest clones. The specimen sequenced was CD8+ T cells sorted from blood. The source of these receptors is a young woman in good health.

This chain links TRBV7-9 with TRBJ2-3; D is unclear. Trimming cost V 10 bases and J 6 bases, with 14 bases left between them. CDR3 length: 12 residues. Germline CDR1 reads SEHNR; CDR2 reads FQNEAQ (reference sequence). CDR3 residues: CATQTKPDTQYF. The CDR3 nucleotides are TGTGCCACCCAAACCAAGCCCGATACGCAGTATTTT.

The chain combines TRBV5-1 with TRBJ2-1; 7 nucleotides align to TRBD1. Germline V gives CDR1 SGHRS, CDR2 YFSETQ. V trimming: 0 bases; J trimming: 4 bases; junction bases outside the gene matches: 4. The CDR3 is 15 residues long. CDR3 in DNA: TGCGCCAGCAGCTTGGAAGGGACAGTTTACAATGAGCAGTTCTTC. It translates to CASSLEGTVYNEQFF.

The chain employs TRBV6-1 and TRBJ2-7, with no clear D. The CDR3 runs to 12 residues. CDR1 is MNHNS and CDR2 is SASEGT in the germline V gene. The ends were cut back, 6 bases at V and 2 bases at J, with 8 bases in the middle. CDR3 region: CASRDGTYEQYF. The CDR3 DNA sequence: TGTGCCAGCAGGGACGGTACCTACGAGCAGTACTTC.

This rearrangement joins TRBV27 to TRBJ2-7, with 7 bases lining up with TRBD2. Germline CDR1 MNHEY, CDR2 SMNVEV (reference sequence). V lost 5 bases, J lost 6 bases, and 10 bases stayed unmatched. The CDR3 extends over 14 amino acids. CDR3: CASSPGGGSIEQYF. The CDR3, as DNA: TGTGCCAGCAGTCCCGGGGGAGGGAGTATCGAGCAGTACTTC.